A single sample is the source of the 18 T cell receptor beta chains below, sequenced in a study of T cells in Graves' hyperthyroidism and ophthalmopathy. Amplification of TCR beta CDR3 regions was performed using RNA transcripts as template. An initial round of RT-PCR targeting the TCR CDR3 relied on the HTBI primer set. From the multiplex PCR reads, TCRdb called clonotypes with MiXCR, one entry per CDR3 protein. The sample lists around 600,000 distinct CDR3 sequences, approximately 14% occurring once. The specimen sequenced was blood. The receptor set was obtained from a woman between 45 and 60 years old with Graves' ophthalmopathy.

This clonotype occurred a few times. The rearrangement uses TRBV5-1 and TRBJ2-3; 7 bases are a match to TRBD1. This CDR3 spans 14 amino acids. Germline V gene lookup returns CDR1 SGHRS and CDR2 YFSETQ. V shed 4 bases, J shed 5 bases, and the junction held 7 bases outside the gene matches. CDR3 in amino acids: CASSHGTAGDTQYF. CDR3 bases: TGCGCCAGCAGCCATGGGACAGCCGGAGATACGCAGTATTTT.

The chain joins TRBV12-3 or TRBV12-4 to TRBJ1-6; possible D gene TRBD1, 6 bases. This CDR3 comprises 14 residues. Trimming cost V 6 bases and J 7 bases, with 13 bases left between them. CDR3 protein: CASRRTGPNSPLHF. CDR3 nucleotide sequence: TGTGCCAGCAGAAGAACAGGGCCGAATTCACCCCTCCACTTT.

This clonotype showed up many times. The chain employs TRBV3-1 and TRBJ2-1; 7 positions match TRBD2. V gave up 2 bases and J gave up 5 bases; unmatched junction bases: 6. This CDR3 has 15 residues. Germline values: CDR1 LGHDT, CDR2 YNNKEL (reference sequence). In nucleotides, the CDR3 is TGTGCCAGCAGCCAACTAGCGGTAGGAAACAATGAGCAGTTCTTC. This codes for CASSQLAVGNNEQFF.

This clonotype was seen repeatedly, ten times or more. The V and J genes are TRBV12-3 or TRBV12-4 and TRBJ2-6; D remains unclear. This CDR3 has 15 residues. The V and J ends lost 3 bases and 0 bases respectively, with 6 bases between them. In DNA, the CDR3 is TGTGCCAGCAGTTTTTACAGCTCTGGGGCCAACGTCCTGACTTTC. As protein: CASSFYSSGANVLTF.

This clonotype was seen ten or more times. In nucleotides, the CDR3 is TGTGCCAGCAGTCCCATCGGGGGCGTGGGAGGCTACACCTTC. Protein sequence: CASSPIGGVGGYTF. The gene calls are TRBV6-2 or TRBV6-3 and TRBJ1-2; tentatively, D is TRBD1 (6 bases). The CDR3 extends over 14 amino acids. The germline CDR1 and CDR2 sequences are MNHEY and SVGEGT. Trimming pared 5 bases from V and 8 bases from J, leaving 18 bases between.

This clonotype was detected ten times or more. The chain links TRBV27 to TRBJ2-1; 10 nucleotides agree with TRBD2. Germline V gene data show CDR1 as MNHEY and CDR2 as SMNVEV (reference sequence). CDR3 length: 18 amino acids. With V trimmed by 3 bases and J by 3 bases, 11 bases remained unmatched. CDR3 in DNA: TGTGCCAGCAGTTTTGGTCGAAGTAGCGGGAGGCTCTACAATGAGCAGTTCTTC. It is translated as CASSFGRSSGRLYNEQFF.

The chain uses TRBV4-3 and TRBJ1-1; TRBD1 aligns across 9 bases. The length of the CDR3 is 17 residues. Germline CDR1 is LGHNA and CDR2 is YSLEER. The V segment lost 1 base and the J segment 1 base; nucleotides outside the gene matches: 7. CDR3 in DNA: TGCGCCAGCAGCCAAGGAGTCCCGGGACAGGGGAACACTGAAGCTTTCTTT. Its protein product is CASSQGVPGQGNTEAFF.

This chain links TRBV4-2 with TRBJ2-3, with 7 bases that match TRBD1. The CDR3 spans 16 residues. J gave up 2 bases and V 3 bases, and 8 bases lay outside the gene matches. Germline V gene lookup returns CDR1 LGHNA and CDR2 YNFKEQ. The DNA of the CDR3 is TGTGCCAGCAGCCAGGAACAGGGGCCCACCACAGATACGCAGTATTTT. This gives the protein CASSQEQGPTTDTQYF.

Only a few counts were recorded for this clonotype. V usage is TRBV7-3 and J usage is TRBJ2-3, with 8 positions matching TRBD1. Germline V gene sequence: CDR1 SGHTA, CDR2 FQGTGA. Unmatched junction bases numbered 4, after V lost 2 bases and J lost 3 bases. The CDR3 sequence is 15 residues long. The CDR3 region is CASSLPDRGTDTQYF. Here the CDR3 DNA reads TGTGCCAGCAGCTTACCCGACAGGGGTACAGATACGCAGTATTTT.

The rearrangement uses TRBV28 and TRBJ1-6; TRBD1 might be the D (6 bases). The germline V gene encodes CDR1 MDHEN and CDR2 SYDVKM. The CDR3 runs 15 residues. V was cut by 4 bases and J by 5 bases, with 12 bases left in between. This chain's CDR3 is CASSSDTGNNSPLHF. The CDR3 nucleotides are TGTGCCAGCAGTTCAGACACAGGGAATAATTCACCCCTCCACTTT. The full variable domain, rest sourced from reference TRBV28 and TRBJ1-6, is DVKVTQSSRYLVKRTGEKVFLECVQDMDHENMFWYRQDPGLGLRLIYFSYDVKMKEKGDIPEGYSVSREKKERFSLILESASTNQTSMYLCASSSDTGNNSPLHFGNGTRLTVT.

A few counts support this clonotype. The V gene is TRBV4-1, the J gene TRBJ2-2, with 8 nucleotides matching TRBD1. The CDR3 loop spans 16 amino acids. Germline CDR1 is MGHRA and CDR2 is YSYEKL. The V and J ends lost 4 bases and 0 bases, in that order; junction bases with no gene match: 4. This CDR3 reads CASSPGTGSNTGELFF. CDR3 coding DNA: TGCGCCAGCAGCCCTGGGACAGGCTCGAACACCGGGGAGCTGTTTTTT.

This clonotype was picked up many times. The chain joins TRBV20-1 to TRBJ2-7, with 8 bases aligning to TRBD2. This CDR3 contains 15 residues. Germline V gene data show CDR1 as DFQATT and CDR2 as SNEGSKA (reference sequence). V dropped 5 bases and J dropped 2; count of bases not matched to a gene: 11. The CDR3 protein is CSAGKGLVPPYEQYF. The CDR3 nucleotides read TGCAGTGCTGGGAAGGGACTAGTCCCCCCCTACGAGCAGTACTTC.

Concerning this clonotype itself: A read error may be the cause here, since a much bigger clone is one base away. This sequence joins TRBV29-1 and TRBJ2-5; 8 positions match TRBD1. Unmatched junction bases numbered 18, after V lost 7 bases and J lost 5 bases. The CDR3 runs 16 residues. The germline gives CDR1 SQVTM, CDR2 ANQGSEA. The DNA of the CDR3 is TGCAGCGCAGTACAAGGAGCGGACAGGGTCACGGAGACCCAGTACTTC. It encodes CSAVQGADRVTETQYF.

The chain joins TRBV5-6 to TRBJ2-1; TRBD1 matches 9 bases. V lost 3 bases and J lost 5; bases outside the gene matches: 3. CDR1 SGHDT and CDR2 YYEEEE come from the germline V gene. The CDR3 extends over 14 amino acids. The DNA for the CDR3 is TGTGCCAGCAGCTGGGGGACAGGGAACAATGAGCAGTTCTTC. Its protein product is CASSWGTGNNEQFF.

This clonotype was observed many times. The chain carries TRBV2 and TRBJ1-5; 8 positions agree with TRBD1. The germline V gene has CDR1 SNHLY and CDR2 FYNNEI. V dropped 6 bases and J dropped 3; count of bases not matched to a gene: 13. The CDR3 length is 17 residues. The CDR3: CASSGLTRGRVNQPQHF. The CDR3 nucleotides are TGTGCCAGCAGCGGACTCACCAGGGGGCGCGTCAATCAGCCCCAGCATTTT.

The chain carries TRBV30 and TRBJ2-3; 10 bases line up with TRBD2. The CDR3 is 14 amino acids. Germline V lookup: CDR1 GTSNPN, CDR2 SVGIG (reference sequence). V gave up 1 base and J gave up 14 bases; unmatched junction bases: 12. Here the CDR3 reads CAWSASGGGGRTYF. CDR3 nucleotides: TGTGCCTGGAGTGCTAGCGGGGGAGGGGGTCGGACGTATTTT.

In its sample, this clonotype was seen many times. The genes are TRBV20-1 and TRBJ2-7, with D possibly being TRBD1 (6 bases). Trimming took 1 base from V and 2 from J, leaving 9 bases between them. CDR1 and CDR2 (germline): DFQATT, SNEGSKA (reference sequence). The CDR3 covers 13 residues. The CDR3, as DNA: TGCAGTGCTAGAGTGGGACACGCCTACGAGCAGTACTTC. Translation: CSARVGHAYEQYF.

In this sample, this clonotype turned up many times. The rearrangement uses TRBV10-3 and TRBJ2-7, with 10 nucleotides matching TRBD2. This CDR3 contains 15 residues. Germline trimming cut 1 base from V and 5 bases from J; bases unmatched to any gene: 5. Looked up from germline, CDR1 is ENHRY and CDR2 is SYGVKD. The CDR3 coding sequence is TGTGCCATCAGTGAGTGGGTAGCGGGAGGCGACGAGCAGTACTTC. It yields the protein CAISEWVAGGDEQYF.